A selection of T cell receptor beta chains follows, all from one sample in a study of blood T cell repertoires in COVID-19. TCRdb keeps only in-frame clones here, not all; method: immunoSEQ multiplex PCR. The sample lists approximately 300,000 clones; about 80% were seen once. The sample consisted of peripheral blood. The receptor set was obtained from a person aged 65-85 years with COVID-19, enrolled during active disease. CDR3s include the opening cysteine and the closing phenylalanine or tryptophan. The order of the fields is CDR3 length, V gene, clone size, J gene, D gene, CDR3 DNA, CDR3 protein. The D gene is left open where the match is weak. The size of a clone is reported for some rows only, either as once, few or many, or as a class for expanded clones.

length: 15; V: TRBV19; size: -; J: TRBJ1-3; D: -; DNA: TGTGCCAGTAGTATAACGCCCGGCTCTGGAAACACCATATATTTT; CDR3: CASSITPGSGNTIYF
length: 14; V: TRBV27; size: -; J: TRBJ2-3; D: -; DNA: TGTGCCAGCCGCTCCGGAGGGTCAACAGATACGCAGTATTTT; CDR3: CASRSGGSTDTQYF
length: 12; V: TRBV12-3/TRBV12-4; size: -; J: TRBJ2-7; D: -; DNA: TGTGCCAGCAGAAGCGGTAACCACGAGCAGTACTTC; CDR3: CASRSGNHEQYF
length: 15; V: TRBV5-1; size: -; J: TRBJ2-1; D: -; DNA: TGCGCCAGCAGTAGAGGGACTCCTCCCCTCAATGAGCAGTTCTTC; CDR3: CASSRGTPPLNEQFF
length: 14; V: TRBV5-8; size: -; J: TRBJ1-4; D: -; DNA: TGTGCCAGCAGCTCGGGGGAAGGCGGTGAAAAACTGTTTTTT; CDR3: CASSSGEGGEKLFF
length: 14; V: TRBV6-6; size: -; J: TRBJ2-5; D: TRBD2; DNA: TGTGCCAGCACGCGGGGGGCTTTGGGGGAGACCCAGTACTTC; CDR3: CASTRGALGETQYF
length: 15; V: TRBV19; size: -; J: TRBJ2-2; D: TRBD2; DNA: TGTGCCAGTAGTGGACTAGCGGGAGCCCCTCGGGAGCTGTTTTTT; CDR3: CASSGLAGAPRELFF
length: 14; V: TRBV6-5; size: -; J: TRBJ1-6; D: -; DNA: TGTGCCAGCAGTAGGGAGGATGGGGACTCACCCCTCCACTTT; CDR3: CASSREDGDSPLHF
length: 16; V: TRBV4-3; size: once; J: TRBJ1-3; D: TRBD1; DNA: TGCGCCAGCAGCCAAGATCAGCACAGGGGGGGAAACACCATATATTTT; CDR3: CASSQDQHRGGNTIYF
length: 15; V: TRBV15; size: -; J: TRBJ2-7; D: -; DNA: TGTGCCACCAGCAGAGAGAAGGGACTTCACTACGAGCAGTACTTC; CDR3: CATSREKGLHYEQYF
length: 14; V: TRBV5-1; size: -; J: TRBJ2-7; D: TRBD2; DNA: TGCGCCAGCAGCCCAGCGGGGTTAACCTACGAGCAGTACTTC; CDR3: CASSPAGLTYEQYF
length: 17; V: TRBV7-3; size: -; J: TRBJ1-6; D: TRBD1; DNA: TGTGCCAGCAGCACCCGTCCCCCGGGACAGGGACATTCACCCCTCCACTTT; CDR3: CASSTRPPGQGHSPLHF
length: 12; V: TRBV7-9; size: few; J: TRBJ1-6; D: -; DNA: TGTGCCAGCAGCGCAAGCGCGCCGCCCCTCCACTTT; CDR3: CASSASAPPLHF
length: 17; V: TRBV4-2; size: -; J: TRBJ2-5; D: TRBD2; DNA: TGTGCCAGCAGCCAATCATCCGGGACTAGCGGCCAAGAGACCCAGTACTTC; CDR3: CASSQSSGTSGQETQYF
length: 12; V: TRBV7-3; size: -; J: TRBJ2-1; D: -; DNA: TGTGCCAGCAGCTCACCGGGCAATGAGCAGTTCTTC; CDR3: CASSSPGNEQFF
length: 15; V: TRBV19; size: -; J: TRBJ2-1; D: -; DNA: TGTGCCAGCCGGACTCCTTGGAGCTTGTACAATGAGCAGTTCTTC; CDR3: CASRTPWSLYNEQFF
length: 15; V: TRBV2; size: -; J: TRBJ2-3; D: -; DNA: TGTGCCAGCAGTTTGCGCGGGGGCAGCGCAGATACGCAGTATTTT; CDR3: CASSLRGGSADTQYF
length: 12; V: TRBV28; size: -; J: TRBJ1-1; D: -; DNA: TGTGCCAGCAGTTTCTGGAACACTGAAGCTTTCTTT; CDR3: CASSFWNTEAFF
length: 18; V: TRBV7-2; size: -; J: TRBJ2-3; D: TRBD2; DNA: TGTGCCAGCAGCTTAGATACCAAGCGGGGAACTTACACAGATACGCAGTATTTT; CDR3: CASSLDTKRGTYTDTQYF
length: 13; V: TRBV2; size: many; J: TRBJ1-5; D: -; DNA: TGTGCCAGCAGTAAGGACAGCGATCAGCCCCAGCATTTT; CDR3: CASSKDSDQPQHF
length: 13; V: TRBV12-3/TRBV12-4; size: few; J: TRBJ1-5; D: -; DNA: TGTGCCAGCAGTTCCCCGGGGAGGCAGCCCCAGCATTTT; CDR3: CASSSPGRQPQHF
length: 14; V: TRBV5-5; size: once; J: TRBJ1-3; D: -; DNA: TGTGCCAGCACATCTGCAGGCTCTGGAAACACCATATATTTT; CDR3: CASTSAGSGNTIYF
length: 18; V: TRBV19; size: -; J: TRBJ2-2; D: TRBD2; DNA: TGTGCCAGTAGTTCTATTAGGCTAGCGGGCGCGAACACCGGGGAGCTGTTTTTT; CDR3: CASSSIRLAGANTGELFF
length: 13; V: TRBV28; size: -; J: TRBJ1-2; D: -; DNA: TGTGCCAGCAGGTCCAGGGGCGTCTATGGCTACACCTTC; CDR3: CASRSRGVYGYTF
length: 17; V: TRBV7-2; size: -; J: TRBJ2-2; D: TRBD2; DNA: TGTGCCAGCAGCTTAGCTAGCGGGAGAGTGGTCACCGGGGAGCTGTTTTTT; CDR3: CASSLASGRVVTGELFF
length: 13; V: TRBV29-1; size: -; J: TRBJ2-7; D: TRBD1; DNA: TGCAGCGTTGGTGACAGGGGGGTCAACGAGCAGTACTTC; CDR3: CSVGDRGVNEQYF
length: 15; V: TRBV15; size: -; J: TRBJ1-5; D: TRBD1; DNA: TGTGCCACCAGCACAGGGACAGGGGTCAATCAGCCCCAGCATTTT; CDR3: CATSTGTGVNQPQHF
length: 12; V: TRBV5-6; size: -; J: TRBJ2-1; D: -; DNA: TGTGCCAGCAGCTTTACGGCGGGCGAGCAGTTCTTC; CDR3: CASSFTAGEQFF
length: 17; V: TRBV7-9; size: -; J: TRBJ2-1; D: TRBD2; DNA: TGTGCCAGCAGCTCCCTAGGGAGGGGAAGCCCCTACAATGAGCAGTTCTTC; CDR3: CASSSLGRGSPYNEQFF
length: 15; V: TRBV18; size: few; J: TRBJ1-3; D: -; DNA: TGTGCCAGCTCACCATTGGTTGACAGGGGAAACACCATATATTTT; CDR3: CASSPLVDRGNTIYF
length: 14; V: TRBV7-7; size: -; J: TRBJ2-3; D: -; DNA: TGTGCCAGCAGCACGGGGGGCCTGGCAGATACGCAGTATTTT; CDR3: CASSTGGLADTQYF
length: 18; V: TRBV4-1; size: -; J: TRBJ1-2; D: TRBD1; DNA: TGCGCCAGCAGCCGTACGCCGGGACAGGGGGAAACTTACTATGGCTACACCTTC; CDR3: CASSRTPGQGETYYGYTF
length: 15; V: TRBV9; size: -; J: TRBJ1-3; D: -; DNA: TGTGCCAGCAGCGTAAGGGGTTTAACTGGAAACACCATATATTTT; CDR3: CASSVRGLTGNTIYF
length: 14; V: TRBV7-2; size: -; J: TRBJ2-3; D: -; DNA: TGTGCCAGCAGCTTCCGGGGAAGCACAGATACGCAGTATTTT; CDR3: CASSFRGSTDTQYF
length: 13; V: TRBV2; size: -; J: TRBJ1-2; D: -; DNA: TGTGCCAGCAGTCCCGGGGGGGACTATGGCTACACCTTC; CDR3: CASSPGGDYGYTF
length: 16; V: TRBV5-6; size: -; J: TRBJ1-5; D: -; DNA: TGTGCCAGCAGCTTAATGATACAGGGTGACAATCAGCCCCAGCATTTT; CDR3: CASSLMIQGDNQPQHF
length: 15; V: TRBV19; size: once; J: TRBJ2-7; D: -; DNA: TGTGCCAGTAGTATGTCGCCGACCAGGGCCCACGAGCAGTACTTC; CDR3: CASSMSPTRAHEQYF
length: 13; V: TRBV29-1; size: few; J: TRBJ2-1; D: -; DNA: TGCAGCGTTACCAGGGACAACGACAATGAGCAGTTCTTC; CDR3: CSVTRDNDNEQFF
length: 15; V: TRBV5-1; size: -; J: TRBJ2-4; D: -; DNA: TGCGCCAGCAGCCCACAGGGTTTGGTCAAAAACATTCAGTACTTC; CDR3: CASSPQGLVKNIQYF
length: 15; V: TRBV6-1; size: -; J: TRBJ1-2; D: TRBD1; DNA: TGTGCCAGCAGTGAAGGGCCAGGGGGAAACTATGGCTACACCTTC; CDR3: CASSEGPGGNYGYTF
length: 15; V: TRBV18; size: -; J: TRBJ2-1; D: TRBD2; DNA: TGTGCCAGCTCACCGACTAGCGGATCCTACAATGAGCAGTTCTTC; CDR3: CASSPTSGSYNEQFF
length: 15; V: TRBV7-7; size: -; J: TRBJ2-3; D: TRBD2; DNA: TGTGCCAGCAGCCCGAGCGGGAGGGCCGGGGATACGCAGTATTTT; CDR3: CASSPSGRAGDTQYF
length: 18; V: TRBV3-1/TRBV3-2; size: once; J: TRBJ2-7; D: TRBD2; DNA: TGTGCCAGCAGCCAAGGAAGAAAACTAGCGGGGGGGACCTACGAGCAGTACTTC; CDR3: CASSQGRKLAGGTYEQYF
length: 20; V: TRBV19; size: -; J: TRBJ2-1; D: TRBD1; DNA: TGTGCCAGTAGCGGAACATACGGGACAGAAACGCCTTACTCCTACAATGAGCAGTTCTTC; CDR3: CASSGTYGTETPYSYNEQFF
length: 12; V: TRBV19; size: few; J: TRBJ1-1; D: -; DNA: TGTGCCAGTAGTATGCGGGGCACTGAAGCTTTCTTT; CDR3: CASSMRGTEAFF
length: 14; V: TRBV29-1; size: -; J: TRBJ2-2; D: TRBD1; DNA: TGCAGCGTTGGAGGGACAGTTCACACCGGGGAGCTGTTTTTT; CDR3: CSVGGTVHTGELFF
length: 13; V: TRBV30; size: -; J: TRBJ1-1; D: TRBD1; DNA: TGTGCCTGGAGTACAGGGGTGAACACTGAAGCTTTCTTT; CDR3: CAWSTGVNTEAFF
length: 20; V: TRBV29-1; size: -; J: TRBJ2-4; D: -; DNA: TGCAGCGTTGAAAAGGACCGAGTTTTGTCCAGAGGGTCCTGGTCAAACATTCAGTACTTC; CDR3: CSVEKDRVLSRGSWSNIQYF
length: 15; V: TRBV28; size: -; J: TRBJ2-2; D: TRBD1; DNA: TGTGCCAGCGGAAAAGACAGGGGAAACCCCGGGGAGCTGTTTTTT; CDR3: CASGKDRGNPGELFF
length: 14; V: TRBV6-1; size: few; J: TRBJ1-6; D: -; DNA: TGTGCCAGCAGTGACAGGGGCGGTAATTCACCCCTCCACTTT; CDR3: CASSDRGGNSPLHF
length: 16; V: TRBV6-1; size: -; J: TRBJ2-7; D: -; DNA: TGTGCCAGCAGTGAATCTGCGCGACTAAGCTCCTACGAGCAGTACTTC; CDR3: CASSESARLSSYEQYF
length: 14; V: TRBV9; size: -; J: TRBJ2-2; D: TRBD2; DNA: TGTGCCAGCAGCGTAGACGGGGGGACCGGGGAGCTGTTTTTT; CDR3: CASSVDGGTGELFF
length: 17; V: TRBV7-2; size: -; J: TRBJ1-1; D: -; DNA: TGTGCCAGCAGCTTAGTCCCGGGACGGACGGGGGGGGGAGAAGCTTTCTTT; CDR3: CASSLVPGRTGGGEAFF
length: 16; V: TRBV2; size: -; J: TRBJ1-5; D: -; DNA: TGTGCCAGCACTGAGGGGGGTCGTCGGTTAGATCAGCCCCAGCATTTT; CDR3: CASTEGGRRLDQPQHF
length: 16; V: TRBV7-3; size: -; J: TRBJ2-2; D: TRBD1; DNA: TGTGCCAGCAGCTTAGGGGGACAGGGGGCCTCCGGGGAGCTGTTTTTT; CDR3: CASSLGGQGASGELFF
length: 15; V: TRBV19; size: few; J: TRBJ2-3; D: -; DNA: TGTGCCAGTAGTATAGACGTCCGTTCGCGTGATACGCAGTATTTT; CDR3: CASSIDVRSRDTQYF
length: 15; V: TRBV5-1; size: -; J: TRBJ1-6; D: TRBD1; DNA: TGCGCCAGCAGCTGGGATGGACAGGCTAATTCACCCCTCCACTTT; CDR3: CASSWDGQANSPLHF
length: 15; V: TRBV9; size: -; J: TRBJ2-3; D: -; DNA: TGTGCCAGCAGCGTAGGGGGACTTTCGGCTGATACGCAGTATTTT; CDR3: CASSVGGLSADTQYF
length: 15; V: TRBV19; size: -; J: TRBJ2-1; D: -; DNA: TGTGCCAGTAGTATTAGCAGAAACCCCTACAATGAGCAGTTCTTC; CDR3: CASSISRNPYNEQFF